These T cell receptor beta chains were read from a single sample in a study of cytomegalovirus exposure and HLA in healthy donors. The method was immunoSEQ multiplex PCR; TCRdb's version includes in-frame clones alone and lacks a portion of them. The sample has under 200,000 clones, about 59% seen once. Sequencing was performed on PBMCs. All receptors come from a man between 35 and 55 years old in good health and CMV-seronegative. Each CDR3 is given without its conserved first and last residue. Fields, in order: CDR3 protein, D gene, J gene, V gene. A D gene is named only where the DNA matches it firmly.

ASSLPNFFYEQY	NA	NA	TRBV28
ASSLGSRDTQY	NA	TRBJ2-3	TRBV7-8
ASSPGQLIQTQY	TRBD1	TRBJ2-5	TRBV7-2
SVRTANSPLH	NA	TRBJ1-6	TRBV29-1
ATSRRQGTINTEAF	TRBD1	TRBJ1-1	TRBV15
ASSELVTGEKLF	NA	TRBJ1-4	TRBV6-1
ASSEIPGQGTGELF	TRBD1	TRBJ2-2	TRBV6-4
ASSRTGNGDQPQH	TRBD1	TRBJ1-5	TRBV5-4
ASRATTAQY	NA	TRBJ2-7	TRBV7-8
ASSYSGESLYGYT	NA	TRBJ1-2	TRBV6-5
ASSPSSGGLAGHSYEQY	TRBD2	TRBJ2-7	TRBV7-9
ATSRDFGGKELEQY	NA	TRBJ2-7	TRBV15
ASSLVWSGDRNTIY	NA	TRBJ1-3	TRBV27
ASSDSEEQETQY	NA	TRBJ2-5	TRBV6-4
ASTSGGRGEQF	TRBD2	TRBJ2-1	TRBV7-3
ATTPDRETSTDTQY	NA	TRBJ2-3	TRBV15
ASSPDRDGYGYT	TRBD1	TRBJ1-2	TRBV6-5
ASSYGGSSYNEQF	NA	TRBJ2-1	TRBV6-6
ASSQTGRQTQY	NA	TRBJ2-5	TRBV5-4
ASRVDITYEQY	NA	TRBJ2-7	TRBV6-5
ASSSTSGRVFGYEQY	TRBD2	TRBJ2-7	TRBV27
ASSPRDRADYEQY	TRBD1	NA	TRBV5-1
ASSSGGKETQY	TRBD1	TRBJ2-5	TRBV28
ASSIAWLLNTEAF	NA	TRBJ1-1	TRBV19